The 3 T cell receptor beta chains presented below share a single source sample, sequenced in a study of control samples from healthy donors and cancer patients. Clones were read by immunoSEQ multiplex PCR, and TCRdb kept only the in-frame ones, dropping some. The sample lists 76,000 or so clones, about 89% occurring once. The sample taken for sequencing was PBMCs. These receptors were taken from a woman between 45 and 60 years old with colorectal cancer.

The chain uses TRBV2 and TRBJ1-1; no clear D gene. Between the trimmed V and J ends, which lost 6 bases and 0 bases, there was a span of 14 bases. Germline CDR1 SNHLY, CDR2 FYNNEI. The CDR3 consists of 15 residues. The CDR3 reads CASRSDGDMNTEAFF. In DNA, the CDR3 is TGTGCCAGCAGATCTGATGGTGATATGAACACTGAAGCTTTCTTT.

The chain carries TRBV7-3 and TRBJ2-5; TRBD1 is a possible D gene (6 bases). The germline gives CDR1 SGHTA, CDR2 FQGTGA. Between the trimmed V and J ends, which lost 1 base and 4 bases, there was a span of 13 bases. This CDR3 contains 15 residues. In nucleotides, the CDR3 is TGTGCCAGCAGCTTAATGGGGGCCGCTGGAGAGACCCAGTACTTC. It yields the protein CASSLMGAAGETQYF.

The V gene is TRBV21-1, the J gene TRBJ1-1. TRBV21-1 is a pseudogene locus. The CDR3 spans 16 residues. The CDR3 loop is CASSNRGEELNTEAFF. The CDR3, as DNA: TGTGCCAGCAGCAACCGCGGGGAAGAACTGAACACTGAAGCTTTCTTT.